What follows is one TCR beta chain and its context. Its target is unknown. This sample was taken from a study of T cell responses to AZD1222 COVID-19 vaccine. Study conclusions and caveats: The study found vaccine-associated CD4 TCRs spanning spike, dominant at 160-218 and 743-854.

Clones were read by immunoSEQ multiplex PCR, and TCRdb kept only the in-frame ones, dropping some. The sample has 150,000 or so clones; about 90% are singletons. Sequencing was performed on peripheral blood, taken on day 0 of AZD1222 vaccination. The TCR originated in an adult in good health.

CDR3 region: CASNPPGQNTEAFF. The CDR3 DNA reads TGTGCCAGCAACCCTCCAGGACAGAACACTGAAGCTTTCTTT. The chain has TRBV6-5 and TRBJ1-1, with a weak D call TRBD1 (5 bases). Trimming took off 7 bases at V and 1 base at J, with 13 bases between the two ends. This CDR3 is 14 amino acids long. The V gene's germline CDR1 is MNHEY and CDR2 SVGAGI.